The entry below gives a single T cell receptor (beta chain) sequence along with its context. Its antigen is as yet unknown. The data stem from a study of cytomegalovirus exposure and HLA in healthy donors. Study-level findings and limits: At a 0.05 false discovery rate, a later analysis found 16,951 TCR beta sequences to be associated with HLA alleles.

Primers for the PCR totalled 60 Vbeta and 13 Jbeta. Assay used: immunoSEQ multiplex PCR; TCRdb lists only in-frame clones, some missing. This listing includes nearly 200,000 clones. CDR1 is SNHLY and CDR2 is FYNNEI in the germline V gene. This CDR3 contains 12 residues. The germline V and J ends were trimmed by 0 bases and 9 bases, with 5 bases remaining between them. This TCR was sampled from a boy aged 5-17 years in good health and CMV-seronegative. Sequencing was carried out using PBMCs. The chain recombines TRBV2 with TRBJ2-2; no reliable D call. CDR3: CASSEAHWELFF. DNA of the CDR3: TGTGCCAGCAGTGAAGCCCATTGGGAGCTGTTTTTT.